This section outlines one T cell receptor beta chain sequence together with its context. Its matching antigen is unknown. The data stem from a study of beta chain features in type 1 diabetes. Findings of the study overall: All four CD4+ subsets from Type 1 diabetes patients carried moderately but significantly shorter TCRB CDR3s. Compared to healthy donors, patients appeared to have naive, central memory and Treg TCRB repertoires that were more alike.

CDR1 is SQVTM, CDR2 ANQGSEA, per germline. V trimming: 5 bases; J trimming: 4 bases; junction bases outside the gene matches: 9. The length of the CDR3 is 15 residues. Investigators reverse transcribed all isolated RNA, so they sequenced expressed TCRB transcripts. An average near 3.57 million reads came from naive, central memory and regulatory T cell samples. Some clones are missing from TCRdb's copy, which holds only in-frame ones; the method was immunoSEQ multiplex PCR. The repertoire holds some 350,000 clones, about 13% seen once, with roughly 0.016% in the top ten. J is TRBJ2-2 and V is TRBV29-1, with TRBD1 matching 8 bases. The sequence was collected from a woman under 30 with type 1 diabetes. Source material: naive CD4+ T cells from blood. CDR3: CSVRSDRDGTGELFF. The CDR3 nucleotides are TGCAGCGTTCGGTCGGACAGGGATGGCACCGGGGAGCTGTTTTTT.